Below are 13 T cell receptor beta chains sequenced from a single sample in a study of vaccination and CD4 T cells after COVID-19. With the Oncomine TCR Beta short-read assay, DNA from cultured CD4+ T cells was sequenced. TCRdb re-analysed the PCR reads in MiXCR, keeping a single row per CDR3 protein. The data show 15,000 to 20,000 distinct CDR3 sequences, just over 50% seen once. Described time point: late sampling 161 to 241 days after vaccination in three convalescent patients. Specified treatment: approximately nine-day PBMC culture with coronavirus spike peptide pools or control peptides (ViraFEST assay). These TCRs' antigens remain unknown. The sample in question was CD4+ T cells from blood, cultured in vitro, obtained about 7 months after SARS-CoV-2 vaccination. The origin of the receptors is a human donor who had recovered from COVID-19.

The chain links TRBV5-4 to TRBJ2-1; a possible D gene is TRBD2 (6 bases). V was shortened by 2 bases and J by 6 bases, with 15 bases between the two germline ends. Looked up from germline, CDR1 is SGHNT and CDR2 is YYREEE (reference sequence). The CDR3 has 15 amino acids. The CDR3 DNA sequence: TGTGCCAGCAGCTTTCCCCTAGCGAGATCCAATGAGCAGTTCTTC. Translating gives CASSFPLARSNEQFF.

This clonotype ranks as large. This rearrangement joins TRBV12-3 or TRBV12-4 to TRBJ1-6; no definite D call. V dropped 5 bases and J dropped 5 bases, with 10 bases sitting between them. CDR3 length: 14 amino acids. In DNA, the CDR3 is TGTGCCAGCAGTATCGGGATTGATAATTCACCCCTCCACTTT. Residues: CASSIGIDNSPLHF.

The V gene is TRBV20-1, the J gene TRBJ2-5, with TRBD2 identical over 11 bases. Germline V gives CDR1 DFQATT, CDR2 SNEGSKA (reference sequence). This CDR3 has 17 residues. Trimming removed 1 base from V and 4 bases from J; junction bases left unmatched: 11. The CDR3 region is CSARAALLAGAGETQYF. CDR3 in DNA: TGCAGTGCTAGAGCGGCATTACTAGCGGGAGCGGGAGAGACCCAGTACTTC.

The rearrangement joins TRBV6-1 to TRBJ1-5; TRBD1 agrees at 9 bases. This CDR3 has 16 amino acids. Germline lookup yields CDR1 MNHNS and CDR2 SASEGT. V was pared by 6 bases and J by 5 bases, with 11 bases of the junction left unmatched. CDR3 sequence reads: CASSPTAQGAYQPQHF. The CDR3 coding sequence is TGTGCCAGCAGCCCTACCGCACAGGGGGCATATCAGCCCCAGCATTTT.

The CDR3 coding sequence is TGCGCCAGCAGCCAGAGGAGGGGTGGCACTGAAGCTTTCTTT. This encodes CASSQRRGGTEAFF. The V gene is TRBV5-1, the J gene TRBJ1-1; maybe TRBD1 (5 bases). Germline V gene sequence: CDR1 SGHRS, CDR2 YFSETQ. The V and J ends lost 4 bases and 4 bases respectively, with 14 bases between them. This CDR3 contains 14 residues.

J is TRBJ1-1 and V is TRBV20-1, with D possibly being TRBD1 (6 bases). The CDR3 covers 15 residues. V lost 5 bases to trimming and J lost 5 bases, with 21 bases between them. Germline V gene lookup returns CDR1 DFQATT and CDR2 SNEGSKA (reference sequence). CDR3 coding DNA: TGCAGTGCTCTTAGGGCAGGGGCTCAGGAGACTGAAGCTTTCTTT. This translates into CSALRAGAQETEAFF.

The chain recombines TRBV7-2 with TRBJ2-1, with 8 bases aligning to TRBD1. This CDR3 spans 14 amino acids. The junction had 2 bases not matched to a gene; V was cut back by 6 bases and J by 1 base. The V gene's germline CDR1 is SGHTA and CDR2 FQGNSA. Here the CDR3 DNA reads TGTGCCAGCAGTACAGGGGGGTCCTACAATGAGCAGTTCTTC. It specifies CASSTGGSYNEQFF.

The chain links TRBV6-1 to TRBJ1-2, with D possibly matching TRBD1 (6 bases). Germline CDR1 MNHNS, CDR2 SASEGT. This CDR3 comprises 15 residues. Between the trimmed V and J ends, which lost 6 bases and 4 bases, there was a span of 18 bases. In nucleotides, the CDR3 is TGTGCCAGCAGGGCGACACAGGGTTTAGCCTATGGCTACACCTTC. As protein: CASRATQGLAYGYTF.

The gene calls are TRBV10-3 and TRBJ1-2, with 7 bases fitting TRBD1. This CDR3 contains 13 residues. The V and J ends lost 2 bases and 7 bases, in that order; junction bases with no gene match: 4. The V gene's germline CDR1 is ENHRY and CDR2 SYGVKD. The DNA of the CDR3 is TGTGCCATCAGTGAGAGGGGGCCGCTTGGCTACACCTTC. Translating gives CAISERGPLGYTF.

Only a few counts were recorded for this clonotype. The chain carries TRBV6-2 or TRBV6-3 and TRBJ2-7; 9 bases are a match to TRBD2. The germline V gene encodes CDR1 MNHEY and CDR2 SVGEGT. This CDR3 contains 15 residues. The V gene end was trimmed by 5 bases and the J gene end by 2 bases; junction bases not matched to a gene: 7. The DNA for the CDR3 is TGTGCCAGCAGTGTGGCTAGCGGGAAAGCCTACGAGCAGTACTTC. This encodes CASSVASGKAYEQYF.

A few counts support this clonotype. The J gene is TRBJ1-2, the V gene TRBV20-1, with D tentatively TRBD1 (6 bases). CDR3 length: 13 amino acids. Trimming stripped 1 base from V and 8 bases from J, with 14 bases between. The germline V gene has CDR1 DFQATT and CDR2 SNEGSKA (reference sequence). The CDR3 loop is CSARAGDTYGYTF. The CDR3 region has the DNA TGCAGTGCTAGAGCAGGGGATACGTACGGCTACACCTTC.

About this clonotype: A much bigger clone sits one base away, suggesting this may be a read error. This sequence joins TRBV7-8 and TRBJ2-5; 7 bases are shared with TRBD2. The CDR3 length is 15 residues. Germline V gene data show CDR1 as SGHVS and CDR2 as FQNEAQ. The chain's CDR3 is CASRLEASGQETQYF. CDR3 bases: TGTGCCAGCCGCTTAGAGGCTAGCGGACAAGAGACCCAGTACTTC.

A few counts support this clonotype. The V call is TRBV20-1, the J call TRBJ2-5; 8 bases are a match to TRBD1. J lost 5 bases, V lost 3 bases, and 8 bases had no gene match. This CDR3 spans 14 amino acids. Germline V gene lookup returns CDR1 DFQATT and CDR2 SNEGSKA (reference sequence). CDR3 residues: CSASPQGAWETQYF. The CDR3 bases are TGCAGTGCTAGCCCCCAGGGGGCGTGGGAGACCCAGTACTTC.